One sample yielded the 20 T cell receptor beta chains listed below, sequenced in a study of blood T cell repertoires in COVID-19. Sequencing used immunoSEQ multiplex PCR; TCRdb keeps in-frame clones, though not all of them. The table lists around 220,000 clones, around 80% of them singletons, with 7% to 8.5% in the top ten. Material: PBMCs or T cells enriched from blood (not recorded which). Receptor source: a middle-aged woman with acute COVID-19.

V usage is TRBV15 and J usage is TRBJ2-1, with TRBD2 matching over 9 bases. V was pared by 3 bases and J by 10 bases, with 7 bases of the junction left unmatched. Germline-derived CDR1 and CDR2 are LNHNV and YYDKDF (reference sequence). CDR3 length equals 14 residues. The CDR3, as DNA: TGTGCCACCAGCAGGAGCGGGGGGTCTCGGGAGCAGTTCTTC. It is translated as CATSRSGGSREQFF.

This chain connects TRBV7-3 to TRBJ2-7, with a possible D match to TRBD2 (5 bases). This CDR3 region has 13 residues. Per the germline V gene, CDR1 is SGHTA and CDR2 is FQGTGA. V lost 0 bases and J lost 6, with 9 bases in between. The CDR3 sequence: CASSLTEGSEQYF. CDR3 in DNA: TGTGCCAGCAGCTTAACCGAGGGTTCCGAGCAGTACTTC.

This sequence joins TRBV5-8 and TRBJ1-2; D may be TRBD1 (6 bases). The germline V gene encodes CDR1 SGHTS and CDR2 YDEGEE. Trimming removed 4 bases from V and 5 bases from J, with 12 bases in between. The CDR3 runs 13 residues. In nucleotides, the CDR3 is TGTGCCAGCAGCCGCTTGAGGGGGTATGGCTACACCTTC. This encodes CASSRLRGYGYTF.

With regard to this clone: A read error may produce the germline difference seen at one junction end. This rearrangement joins TRBV6-5 to TRBJ1-6; 8 bases map to TRBD1. Germline loops: CDR1 MNHEY, CDR2 SVGAGI. The CDR3 is 14 amino acids. The DNA for the CDR3 is TGTGCCACCAGTATCGGACAGGGACTCTCACCCCTCCACTTT. Its translation: CATSIGQGLSPLHF.

V usage is TRBV7-2 and J usage is TRBJ1-6, with TRBD1 matching over 7 bases. This CDR3 region has 15 residues. Germline CDR1 reads SGHTA; CDR2 reads FQGNSA. Losses at the gene ends were 4 bases for V and 4 bases for J; bases not matched to a gene: 4. The CDR3 region is CASSSTGQYNSPLHF. For the CDR3, the DNA is TGTGCCAGCAGCTCCACGGGACAGTATAATTCACCCCTCCACTTT.

The chain employs TRBV4-2 and TRBJ2-7; 8 bases align to TRBD2. J was trimmed by 4 bases and V by 0 bases; bases with no gene match: 5. This CDR3 spans 15 amino acids. Germline CDR1 is LGHNA and CDR2 is YNFKEQ. CDR3 DNA: TGTGCCAGCAGCCAAGATCTTGCGGGGGGTTACGAGCAGTACTTC. Translating it yields CASSQDLAGGYEQYF.

V and J are TRBV27 and TRBJ2-2; TRBD1 is a possible D gene (6 bases). The CDR3 spans 14 residues. Trimming took 5 bases from V and 2 from J, leaving 9 bases between them. Germline V lookup: CDR1 MNHEY, CDR2 SMNVEV (reference sequence). The CDR3 loop is CASSRTANTGELFF. The CDR3 nucleotides are TGTGCCAGCAGTCGGACAGCCAACACCGGGGAGCTGTTTTTT.

This chain links TRBV2 with TRBJ2-2, with D possibly being TRBD1 (5 bases). V was shortened by 10 bases and J by 0 bases, with 9 bases between the two germline ends. The CDR3 spans 13 residues. Germline V gene data show CDR1 as SNHLY and CDR2 as FYNNEI. The CDR3 sequence: CATTASNTGELFF. The CDR3 DNA sequence: TGTGCCACGACAGCATCGAACACCGGGGAGCTGTTTTTT.

J is TRBJ1-4 and V is TRBV6-5, with a weak D call TRBD1 (6 bases). CDR1 is MNHEY and CDR2 is SVGAGI in the germline V gene. Trimming cost V 10 bases and J 1 base, with 13 bases left between them. CDR3 length equals 14 residues. In DNA, the CDR3 is TGTGCCACTGGGGTAGGGGGAACTAATGAAAAACTGTTTTTT. Translated, it gives CATGVGGTNEKLFF.

This chain links TRBV2 with TRBJ1-1; D gene unclear. Germline CDR1 is SNHLY and CDR2 is FYNNEI. Trimming removed 5 bases at V and 4 bases at J, with 11 bases between. The CDR3 has 13 residues. The CDR3 DNA sequence: TGTGCCAGCAGTTACCTGACAAGCACTGAAGCTTTCTTT. Protein product: CASSYLTSTEAFF.

This rearrangement joins TRBV19 to TRBJ2-3; 11 bases are shared with TRBD1. CDR1 LNHDA and CDR2 SQIVND come from the germline V gene (reference sequence). J lost 5 bases, V lost 9 bases, and 4 bases had no gene match. CDR3 length equals 13 residues. Here the CDR3 reads CASRDRGVDTQYF. In DNA form, the CDR3 reads TGTGCCAGCCGGGACAGGGGGGTAGATACGCAGTATTTT.

The chain joins TRBV24-1 to TRBJ2-2; TRBD1 aligns across 9 bases. Germline CDR1 is KGHDR and CDR2 is SFDVKD. J lost 2 bases, V lost 3 bases, and 6 bases had no gene match. The CDR3 runs to 17 residues. The DNA of the CDR3 is TGTGCCACCAGTGATGTGGGGACAGGGAGAAACACCGGGGAGCTGTTTTTT. The encoded protein is CATSDVGTGRNTGELFF.

The chain recombines TRBV6-1 with TRBJ1-6, with D possibly matching TRBD1 (6 bases). CDR3 size: 16 residues. Per germline, CDR1 MNHNS and CDR2 SASEGT. V lost 5 bases and J lost 7, with 18 bases in between. The chain's CDR3 is CASSQDRSMRNSPLHF. The CDR3, as DNA: TGTGCCAGCAGTCAAGACAGGTCGATGCGGAATTCACCCCTCCACTTT.

The CDR3 spells CASSLLGTGQRAQHF. The CDR3 DNA follows: TGTGCCAGCAGTTTATTAGGGACAGGGCAAAGAGCCCAGCATTTT. This rearrangement joins TRBV28 to TRBJ1-5, with 9 nucleotides matching TRBD1. Germline CDR1 and CDR2: MDHEN and SYDVKM. The CDR3 consists of 15 residues. V gave up 1 base and J gave up 11 bases; unmatched junction bases: 9.

This clone was observed a single time. J is TRBJ1-1 and V is TRBV30; D uncertain. This CDR3 comprises 14 residues. V was trimmed by 4 bases and J by 5 bases, leaving 17 bases between them. Germline values: CDR1 GTSNPN, CDR2 SVGIG (reference sequence). CDR3 protein: CAWTAIGVITEAFF. In DNA form, the CDR3 reads TGTGCCTGGACCGCGATCGGGGTAATTACTGAAGCTTTCTTT.

This clone was seen once. The rearrangement joins TRBV5-4 to TRBJ2-5, with 9 bases that match TRBD2. The ends lost 4 bases at V and 0 bases at J; junction bases unmatched: 10. This CDR3 is built from 17 residues. Germline V gives CDR1 SGHNT, CDR2 YYREEE (reference sequence). CDR3 region: CASSRGGSGRNQETQYF. The CDR3 DNA reads TGTGCCAGCAGCCGTGGGGGGAGCGGGAGGAACCAAGAGACCCAGTACTTC.

To note about this clone: The junction shows a germline mismatch at one end, possibly a read error. CDR3 bases: TGTGCCAGCAGTAACGGCAGGGACAGGCGTAATGAATTT. It yields the protein CASSNGRDRRNEF. V and J are TRBV12-3 or TRBV12-4 and TRBJ1-4, with 8 bases matching TRBD1. The CDR3 loop spans 13 amino acids.

The gene calls are TRBV4-2 and TRBJ1-2; D uncertain. Germline V gene sequence: CDR1 LGHNA, CDR2 YNFKEQ. V was shortened by 0 bases and J by 1 base, with 9 bases between the two germline ends. The length of the CDR3 is 15 residues. The CDR3 is CASSQDGGNNYGYTF. CDR3 DNA: TGTGCCAGCAGCCAAGACGGCGGAAATAACTATGGCTACACCTTC.

V and J are TRBV5-1 and TRBJ1-6, with TRBD1 matching over 7 bases. CDR3 length: 15 amino acids. Germline CDR1 is SGHRS and CDR2 is YFSETQ. The V gene end was trimmed by 3 bases and the J gene end by 7 bases; junction bases not matched to a gene: 7. Written as DNA, the CDR3 is TGCGCCAGCAGCTCCCAGGGGGAGTGGAATTCACCCCTCCACTTT. Translated, it gives CASSSQGEWNSPLHF.

V and J are TRBV24-1 and TRBJ2-3; TRBD2 aligns across 7 bases. This CDR3 comprises 18 residues. The junction had 12 bases not matched to a gene; V was cut back by 0 bases and J by 4 bases. Germline-derived CDR1 and CDR2 are KGHDR and SFDVKD. CDR3: CATSDLSLGTTHADTQYF. The DNA of the CDR3 is TGTGCCACCAGTGATTTGAGTCTCGGGACTACCCACGCAGATACGCAGTATTTT.